This TCR beta chain was found in a study of blood T cell repertoires in COVID-19. On the study more broadly: Italy, Spain and the United States were the sources of the convalescent and acute COVID-19 samples. Nucleic acid was either cDNA or gDNA, and it came from T cells, B-cell-depleted T cells, or PBMCs.

Germline lookup yields CDR1 LGHDT and CDR2 YNNKEL (reference sequence). The CDR3 covers 15 residues. V dropped 5 bases and J dropped 0 bases, with 11 bases sitting between them. Authors' data handling: Nucleated cell counts were estimated from reference gene primer amplification. The data were produced by immunoSEQ multiplex PCR, yet TCRdb's version contains in-frame clones alone and is incomplete. D and trimming were read from the DNA, whereas the V and J calls and clone size are those reported in that table. The sample has over 200,000 clones; approximately 82% are singletons. Sequencing was performed on peripheral blood. V gene TRBV3-1 (or the pseudogene TRBV3-2) combines with J gene TRBJ2-4; possibly TRBD2 for D (6 bases). This sequence was found in a woman aged 45-65 years with acute or convalescent COVID-19. The DNA of the CDR3 is TGTGCCAGCAGCATCGAGGGAGGAGCCAAAAACATTCAGTACTTC. Residues: CASSIEGGAKNIQYF.